Below, 10 T cell receptor beta chains from the same sample are listed, as sequenced in a study of T-cell reconstitution after alpha-beta-depleted transplantation in children. TCRbeta library construction was performed incorporating unique molecular identifiers. TCRdb reprocessed the PCR reads with MiXCR, giving one entry per CDR3 protein. Of 450,000 to 600,000 distinct CDR3 sequences listed, about 10% are singletons. Sequenced here: PBMCs, sampled before TCRalphabeta/CD19-depleted stem cell transplant. The receptors come from a child under 10 years old with inherited bone marrow failure, due to receive a stem cell transplant.

Only a few counts were recorded for this clonotype. V gene TRBV20-1 combines with J gene TRBJ2-7; weak D call: TRBD1 (6 bases). The V gene lost 1 base and the J gene lost 2 bases, with 12 bases spanning the gap. Germline CDR1 reads DFQATT; CDR2 reads SNEGSKA (reference sequence). This CDR3 contains 14 residues. The CDR3 DNA is TGCAGTGCTAGAGTCCCGGGACACACCTACGAGCAGTACTTC. Encoded protein: CSARVPGHTYEQYF.

This clonotype came up many times. The rearrangement links TRBV29-1 to TRBJ2-6, with unresolved D. The CDR3 consists of 13 residues. Trimming stripped 3 bases from V and 1 base from J, with 4 bases between. Per the germline V gene, CDR1 is SQVTM and CDR2 is ANQGSEA. This CDR3 reads CSVEGSGANVLTF. DNA for the CDR3: TGCAGCGTTGAGGGGTCTGGGGCCAACGTCCTGACTTTC.

This clonotype was seen repeatedly, ten times or more. The chain has TRBV5-1 and TRBJ2-1; either TRBD1 or TRBD2 may supply D (6 bases each). This CDR3 contains 15 residues. The germline V and J ends were trimmed by 5 bases and 8 bases, with 20 bases remaining between them. From germline, CDR1 is SGHRS and CDR2 YFSETQ. The chain's CDR3 is CASSLGGRLVDEQFF. The CDR3 coding sequence is TGCGCCAGCAGTCTAGGGGGGCGACTGGTCGATGAGCAGTTCTTC.

This clonotype was counted many times. This chain links TRBV7-2 with TRBJ2-7; the D is unclear. The CDR3 sequence is 13 residues long. V lost 2 bases and J lost 2, with 7 bases in between. From germline, CDR1 is SGHTA and CDR2 FQGNSA. This CDR3 is CASSLFEPYEQYF. The DNA of the CDR3 is TGTGCCAGCAGCTTATTTGAACCCTACGAGCAGTACTTC.

This clonotype was observed many times. The chain recombines TRBV29-1 with TRBJ1-1; TRBD1 is a possible D gene (5 bases). This CDR3 is built from 12 residues. Germline V gene lookup returns CDR1 SQVTM and CDR2 ANQGSEA. V lost 7 bases and J lost 5, with 14 bases in between. CDR3 region: CSAFGEGTEAFF. CDR3 sequence (DNA): TGCAGCGCGTTCGGTGAGGGGACTGAAGCTTTCTTT. Full variable domain (missing parts from reference TRBV29-1 and TRBJ1-1): SAVISQKPSRDICQRGTSLTIQCQVDSQVTMMFWYRQQPGQSLTLIATANQGSEATYESGFVIDKFPISRPNLTFSTLTVSNMSPEDSSIYLCSAFGEGTEAFFGQGTRLTVV.

This clonotype has just one count. This may come from a read error, since a much larger clone is one base off. The chain employs TRBV5-1 and TRBJ2-1; D possibly corresponds to TRBD2 (5 bases). Trimming pared 5 bases from V and 10 bases from J, leaving 19 bases between. Germline loops: CDR1 SGHRS, CDR2 YFSETQ. This CDR3 comprises 14 residues. This CDR3 is CASSNAVTQREQFF. CDR3 coding DNA: TGCGCCAGCAGTAATGCAGTTACCCAGCGGGAGCAGTTCTTC.

In this sample, this clonotype turned up many times. The chain links TRBV20-1 to TRBJ2-1; D gene ambiguous. Germline assignment: CDR1 DFQATT and CDR2 SNEGSKA (reference sequence). V was clipped by 0 bases and J by 4 bases, with 10 bases between them. This CDR3 is built from 14 residues. The CDR3 loop is CSARDWKGYNEQFF. For the CDR3, the DNA is TGCAGTGCTAGAGATTGGAAGGGATACAATGAGCAGTTCTTC.

This clonotype was counted many times. The rearrangement joins TRBV19 to TRBJ1-5; D gene unclear. CDR3 size: 13 residues. Trimming stripped 3 bases from V and 5 bases from J, with 8 bases between. Per germline, CDR1 LNHDA and CDR2 SQIVND (reference sequence). CDR3 region: CASSISVHQPQHF. CDR3 nucleotide sequence: TGTGCCAGTAGTATTTCCGTTCATCAGCCCCAGCATTTT.

This clonotype was observed many times. This chain connects TRBV4-3 to TRBJ2-3; TRBD2 is a possible D gene (6 bases). Deletions cut 3 bases from V and 2 bases from J, with 12 bases between. This CDR3 comprises 15 residues. CDR1 and CDR2 (germline): LGHNA, YSLEER. CDR3 loop: CASSQEGTDTDTQYF. CDR3 DNA sequence: TGCGCCAGCAGCCAGGAGGGGACGGACACAGATACGCAGTATTTT.

This clonotype was observed a few times. The J gene is TRBJ2-2, the V gene TRBV10-3, with 9 bases identical to TRBD1. Trimming removed 4 bases from V and 0 bases from J; junction bases left unmatched: 12. Germline values: CDR1 ENHRY, CDR2 SYGVKD. The CDR3 is 19 residues long. This CDR3 reads CAISVAPGQGDTNTGELFF. The CDR3, as DNA: TGTGCCATCAGTGTTGCACCGGGACAGGGCGACACGAACACCGGGGAGCTGTTTTTT.